A selection of T cell receptor beta chains follows, all from one sample in a study of Ad26.COV2.S vaccination and SARS-CoV-2 variants. Repertoires were generated with immunoSEQ multiplex PCR, while TCRdb's copy carries only in-frame clones and drops some. The sample has around 450,000 clones; around 91% are singletons. The sample in question was peripheral blood, obtained in a trial of Ad26.COV2.S vaccine versus placebo. The receptors were gathered from a person between 18 and 59 years old who received the Ad26.COV2.S COVID-19 vaccine or a placebo. The CDR3 runs from the conserved cysteine through the conserved F or W. Each record gives: CDR3 length, J gene, clone size, V gene, D gene, CDR3 DNA, CDR3 protein. The D gene is left open where the match is weak. Clone sizes are given selectively: once, few, many, or a class where the clone is expanded.

len: 16
j_gene: TRBJ2-1
abundance: once
v_gene: TRBV7-2
d_gene: TRBD2
CDR3nt: TGTGCCAGCAGCGGCGGGGCTAGCGGGGTATACAATGAGCAGTTCTTC
CDR3aa: CASSGGASGVYNEQFF

len: 14
j_gene: TRBJ2-7
abundance: NA
v_gene: TRBV28
d_gene: NA
CDR3nt: TGTGCCAGCAGTTTATACGGGCTTGCCTACGAGCAGTACTTC
CDR3aa: CASSLYGLAYEQYF

len: 15
j_gene: TRBJ1-5
abundance: NA
v_gene: TRBV9
d_gene: NA
CDR3nt: TGTGCCAGCAGCGTAGATTCAGGAAGCAATCAGCCCCAGCATTTT
CDR3aa: CASSVDSGSNQPQHF

len: 14
j_gene: TRBJ2-1
abundance: NA
v_gene: TRBV29-1
d_gene: TRBD1
CDR3nt: TGCAGCGTTGTATCTGGGACAGGGGGCAATGAGCAGTTCTTC
CDR3aa: CSVVSGTGGNEQFF

len: 9
j_gene: TRBJ1-4
abundance: NA
v_gene: TRBV20-1
d_gene: NA
CDR3nt: TGCAGTGCTAGTGAAAAACTGTTTTTT
CDR3aa: CSASEKLFF

len: 13
j_gene: TRBJ2-7
abundance: NA
v_gene: TRBV7-2
d_gene: NA
CDR3nt: TGTGCCAGCAGCTTGTCGGGGACCCCTAGGCAGTACTTC
CDR3aa: CASSLSGTPRQYF

len: 14
j_gene: TRBJ2-1
abundance: NA
v_gene: TRBV27
d_gene: TRBD2
CDR3nt: TGTGCCAGCAGTCGCTGGACTAGCAACAATGAGCAGTTCTTC
CDR3aa: CASSRWTSNNEQFF

len: 12
j_gene: TRBJ1-3
abundance: NA
v_gene: TRBV19
d_gene: NA
CDR3nt: TGTGCCAGTAGTATCCTTGGAAACACCATATATTTT
CDR3aa: CASSILGNTIYF

len: 18
j_gene: TRBJ1-2
abundance: NA
v_gene: TRBV7-9
d_gene: NA
CDR3nt: TGTGCCAGCAGCCTACCCAGGAATCGACAGGCCTCGAGGGATGGCTACACCTTC
CDR3aa: CASSLPRNRQASRDGYTF

len: 15
j_gene: TRBJ2-2
abundance: NA
v_gene: TRBV7-2
d_gene: NA
CDR3nt: TGTGCCAGCAGCTTAAGGCAGCCCAACACCGGGGAGCTGTTTTTT
CDR3aa: CASSLRQPNTGELFF

len: 16
j_gene: TRBJ2-5
abundance: NA
v_gene: TRBV5-1
d_gene: TRBD2
CDR3nt: TGCGCCAGCAGCTTGGGTGGCGGGAGCGGCCAAGAGACCCAGTACTTC
CDR3aa: CASSLGGGSGQETQYF

len: 14
j_gene: TRBJ2-7
abundance: NA
v_gene: TRBV27
d_gene: TRBD1
CDR3nt: TGTGCCAGCAGTTTAGGGACAGGGGGTATTGGGCAGTACTTC
CDR3aa: CASSLGTGGIGQYF

len: 13
j_gene: TRBJ1-1
abundance: NA
v_gene: TRBV7-3
d_gene: NA
CDR3nt: TGTGCCAGCAGCTTATCCGGGGGCACTGAAGCTTTCTTT
CDR3aa: CASSLSGGTEAFF

len: 14
j_gene: TRBJ2-1
abundance: NA
v_gene: TRBV9
d_gene: NA
CDR3nt: TGTGCCAGCAGCGCGCCCGGGATGTACAATGAGCAGTTCTTC
CDR3aa: CASSAPGMYNEQFF

len: 13
j_gene: TRBJ1-5
abundance: NA
v_gene: TRBV7-3
d_gene: NA
CDR3nt: TGTGCCAGCAGTCAGGCAGTCAATCAGCCCCAGCATTTT
CDR3aa: CASSQAVNQPQHF

len: 13
j_gene: TRBJ2-7
abundance: NA
v_gene: TRBV28
d_gene: NA
CDR3nt: TGTGCCAGCAGTTTATGGGGTAGGGACGAGCAGTACTTC
CDR3aa: CASSLWGRDEQYF

len: 13
j_gene: TRBJ2-2
abundance: NA
v_gene: TRBV28
d_gene: NA
CDR3nt: TGTGCCACTATACTGTCGAACACCGGGGAGCTGTTTTTT
CDR3aa: CATILSNTGELFF

len: 12
j_gene: TRBJ2-1
abundance: NA
v_gene: TRBV24-1
d_gene: NA
CDR3nt: TGTGCCACCAGTGATTTGTACCGCGAGCAGTTCTTC
CDR3aa: CATSDLYREQFF

len: 16
j_gene: TRBJ1-5
abundance: NA
v_gene: TRBV18
d_gene: NA
CDR3nt: TGTGCCAGCTCACCCTCCGTACCCATTAGCAATCAGCCCCAGCATTTT
CDR3aa: CASSPSVPISNQPQHF

len: 16
j_gene: TRBJ2-7
abundance: NA
v_gene: TRBV9
d_gene: TRBD1
CDR3nt: TGTGCCAGCAGTGTGGGTTTCGGACAGGGGATACACGAGCAGTACTTC
CDR3aa: CASSVGFGQGIHEQYF